The 25 T cell receptor beta chains reported below all come from one sample, sequenced in a study of cytomegalovirus exposure and HLA in healthy donors. 60 Vbeta and 13 Jbeta primers were used in PCR. Here immunoSEQ multiplex PCR was the method, and the copy in TCRdb shows in-frame clones only, minus some. This repertoire shows about 190,000 clones, 60% to 80% found once; its top ten account for approximately 1.5%. The sample consisted of PBMCs. The receptors were sampled from a woman aged 18-35 years in good health and CMV-seronegative.

Only a few counts were recorded for this clone. CDR3 nucleotides: TGTGCCAGCAGTTCCCCCGGGACTAGCGGGGGGGCCTACGAGCAGTACTTC. Encoded protein: CASSSPGTSGGAYEQYF. The chain joins TRBV28 to TRBJ2-7; 16 bases fit TRBD2. Germline V lookup: CDR1 MDHEN, CDR2 SYDVKM. V lost 4 bases to trimming and J lost 2 bases; unmatched junction nucleotides: 5. The CDR3 sequence is 17 residues long.

This chain connects TRBV7-9 to TRBJ1-5; TRBD1 matches at 7 bases. In germline, CDR1 is SEHNR, CDR2 FQNEAQ (reference sequence). Unmatched junction bases numbered 1, after V lost 1 base and J lost 4 bases. The CDR3 totals 14 residues. CDR3 sequence reads: CASSLGGQNQPQHF. The CDR3 DNA reads TGTGCCAGCAGCTTAGGGGGACAGAATCAGCCCCAGCATTTT.

This chain links TRBV27 with TRBJ1-1, with D perhaps TRBD1 (6 bases). Trimming stripped 5 bases from V and 5 bases from J, with 9 bases between. Germline V CDR1 and CDR2: MNHEY, SMNVEV (reference sequence). This CDR3 has 12 amino acids. The CDR3 nucleotides are TGTGCCAGCAGTCAAACAGGGACTGAAGCTTTCTTT. It is translated as CASSQTGTEAFF.

There are a few counts of this clone. The chain carries TRBV6-1 and TRBJ1-5, with 12 bases matching TRBD1. Germline assignment: CDR1 MNHNS and CDR2 SASEGT. The V gene end was trimmed by 6 bases and the J gene end by 7 bases; junction bases not matched to a gene: 4. This CDR3 comprises 14 residues. CDR3 in amino acids: CASRGTGGGQPQHF. The CDR3 nucleotides are TGTGCCAGCAGAGGGACAGGGGGCGGGCAGCCCCAGCATTTT.

The chain couples TRBV6-5 to TRBJ2-7, with D perhaps TRBD1 (5 bases). This CDR3 is built from 13 residues. Germline CDR1 MNHEY, CDR2 SVGAGI. V lost 2 bases and J 5 bases, leaving 10 bases between the germline ends. The CDR3 DNA follows: TGTGCCAGCAGTTACGGGGCTGGGGACGAGCAGTACTTC. Encoded protein: CASSYGAGDEQYF.

The chain is built from TRBV29-1 and TRBJ1-4, with 8 bases fitting TRBD1. Germline CDR1 and CDR2: SQVTM and ANQGSEA. This CDR3 comprises 14 residues. J lost 2 bases, V lost 6 bases, and 5 bases had no gene match. Here the CDR3 reads CSVTGGTTNEKLFF. DNA of the CDR3: TGCAGCGTCACAGGGGGTACGACTAATGAAAAACTGTTTTTT.

This sequence joins TRBV11-2 and TRBJ1-2; D unclear. Trimming removed 6 bases at V and 2 bases at J, with 10 bases between. The CDR3 consists of 13 residues. The germline V gene has CDR1 SGHAT and CDR2 FQNNGV. CDR3 protein: CASSSGQNYGYTF. The DNA of the CDR3 is TGTGCCAGCAGTTCTGGGCAGAACTATGGCTACACCTTC.

The V call is TRBV6-1, the J call TRBJ2-3; TRBD1 matches 10 bases. Germline loops: CDR1 MNHNS, CDR2 SASEGT. Trimming removed 6 bases from V and 3 bases from J; junction bases left unmatched: 6. The CDR3 length is 15 residues. CDR3 bases: TGTGCCAGCAGGAACGACAGGGGGCGGACAGATACGCAGTATTTT. It encodes CASRNDRGRTDTQYF.

V and J are TRBV5-4 and TRBJ2-5, with D tentatively TRBD2 (6 bases). V was clipped by 5 bases and J by 4 bases, with 18 bases between them. CDR1 SGHNT and CDR2 YYREEE come from the germline V gene (reference sequence). This CDR3 is 15 amino acids long. In DNA, the CDR3 is TGTGCCAGCAGTTCAGGGACCGGAGGGGCAGAGACCCAGTACTTC. Translated, it gives CASSSGTGGAETQYF.

This clone was detected only a few times. The chain recombines TRBV5-1 with TRBJ2-2, with 7 bases that match TRBD2. Germline V gives CDR1 SGHRS, CDR2 YFSETQ. CDR3 length equals 18 residues. Trimming at V came to 0 bases and at J to 0 bases, leaving 8 bases not matched to a gene. The CDR3 DNA is TGCGCCAGCAGCTTGGAAGGAGAGGCGGGAGCGAACACCGGGGAGCTGTTTTTT. As protein: CASSLEGEAGANTGELFF. The variable domain in full, with the rest retrieved from reference TRBV5-1 and TRBJ2-2, is KAGVTQTPRYLIKTRGQQVTLSCSPISGHRSVSWYQQTPGQGLQFLFEYFSETQRNKGNFPGRFSGRQFSNSRSEMNVSTLELGDSALYLCASSLEGEAGANTGELFFGEGSRLTVL.

The chain joins TRBV6-1 to TRBJ1-3; weak D call: TRBD1 (5 bases). The germline V and J ends were trimmed by 2 bases and 0 bases, with 26 bases remaining between them. Germline V gene data show CDR1 as MNHNS and CDR2 as SASEGT. The CDR3 has 21 amino acids. CDR3 nucleotide sequence: TGTGCCAGCAGTGAATTCTTGTTGGCAGGGAACGGCCCCCTCTCTGGAAACACCATATATTTT. As protein: CASSEFLLAGNGPLSGNTIYF.

There are a few counts of this clone. This chain joins TRBV5-8 and TRBJ1-6, with D unresolved. The CDR3 has 15 residues. Per germline, CDR1 SGHTS and CDR2 YDEGEE. V was trimmed by 5 bases and J by 8 bases, leaving 17 bases between them. The CDR3 coding sequence is TGTGCCAGCAGGAAAACCTGGAGCGGGGATTCACCCCTCCACTTT. It is translated as CASRKTWSGDSPLHF.

The chain links TRBV5-1 to TRBJ2-2, with TRBD2 identical over 12 bases. The J segment lost 4 bases and the V segment lost 0 bases, leaving 10 bases of the junction unmatched. Germline assignment: CDR1 SGHRS and CDR2 YFSETQ. This CDR3 has 19 residues. The CDR3 here is CASSLGALAGGPGTGELFF. DNA of the CDR3: TGCGCCAGCAGCTTGGGGGCCCTAGCGGGAGGGCCGGGCACCGGGGAGCTGTTTTTT. The full variable domain, in which reference TRBV5-1 and TRBJ2-2 provide the parts outside the CDR3, is KAGVTQTPRYLIKTRGQQVTLSCSPISGHRSVSWYQQTPGQGLQFLFEYFSETQRNKGNFPGRFSGRQFSNSRSEMNVSTLELGDSALYLCASSLGALAGGPGTGELFFGEGSRLTVL.

This sequence joins TRBV19 and TRBJ2-2; 8 bases align to TRBD2. This CDR3 is 17 amino acids long. Germline-derived CDR1 and CDR2 are LNHDA and SQIVND (reference sequence). Trimming cost V 1 base and J 5 bases; bases outside gene matches: 9. The CDR3 DNA reads as TGTGCCAGTAGTATAGTTGCCAGCGGGAGTTGGACCGGGGAGCTGTTTTTT. It specifies CASSIVASGSWTGELFF. Using reference TRBV19 and TRBJ2-2 for the parts outside the CDR3, the full variable domain is DGGITQSPKYLFRKEGQNVTLSCEQNLNHDAMYWYRQDPGQGLRLIYYSQIVNDFQKGDIAEGYSVSREKKESFPLTVTSAQKNPTAFYLCASSIVASGSWTGELFFGEGSRLTVL.

This clone has just one count. V is TRBV30 and J is TRBJ2-7; no clear D. The CDR3 length is 15 residues. Trimming removed 3 bases from V and 0 bases from J, with 15 bases in between. The V gene's germline CDR1 is GTSNPN and CDR2 SVGIG (reference sequence). The CDR3, as DNA: TGTGCCTGGAGCACGACTGCGAGGAGCTCCTACGAGCAGTACTTC. Residues: CAWSTTARSSYEQYF.

This rearrangement joins TRBV4-3 to TRBJ2-1, with 9 bases lining up with TRBD2. The trim removed 0 bases at V and 7 bases at J, leaving 4 bases unmatched. Germline V gives CDR1 LGHNA, CDR2 YSLEER. This CDR3 has 15 residues. CDR3 loop: CASSQERLAGNEQFF. DNA of the CDR3: TGCGCCAGCAGCCAAGAAAGGCTAGCGGGGAATGAGCAGTTCTTC.

This clone appeared a single time. The CDR3 nucleotides are TGTGCCAGCAGTCCGAACAGGGCTGACACCGGGGAGCTGTTTTTT. This encodes CASSPNRADTGELFF. The chain recombines TRBV2 with TRBJ2-2; TRBD1 is a possible D gene (6 bases). V lost 5 bases, J lost 3 bases, and 13 bases lay in between. Germline CDR1 reads SNHLY; CDR2 reads FYNNEI. This CDR3 comprises 15 residues.

The rearrangement links TRBV5-4 to TRBJ1-2; D is unresolved. Deletions cut 7 bases from V and 8 bases from J, with 12 bases between. CDR3 length equals 11 residues. CDR1 is SGHNT and CDR2 is YYREEE in the germline V gene (reference sequence). The CDR3 loop is CASGRLEGYTF. CDR3 bases: TGTGCCAGCGGGCGCCTCGAGGGCTACACCTTC. The complete variable domain, with remaining parts taken from reference TRBV5-4 and TRBJ1-2, reads ETGVTQSPTHLIKTRGQQVTLRCSSQSGHNTVSWYQQALGQGPQFIFQYYREEENGRGNFPPRFSGLQFPNYSSELNVNALELDDSALYLCASGRLEGYTFGSGTRLTVV.

Written as DNA, the CDR3 is TGCGCCAGTTACGCACCTGAGCGGGGGGGCACCGGGGAGCTGTTTTTT. Translated: CASYAPERGGTGELFF. The chain is built from TRBV4-1 and TRBJ2-2; 10 positions agree with TRBD2. The CDR3 contains 16 residues. Germline CDR1 and CDR2: MGHRA and YSYEKL. J was trimmed by 4 bases and V by 9 bases; bases with no gene match: 11.

The CDR3 spells CASSRDPGGGTEAFF. CDR3 nucleotide sequence: TGTGCCAGCAGCCGCGACCCAGGGGGTGGAACTGAAGCTTTCTTT. The gene calls are TRBV6-5 and TRBJ1-1; 7 bases agree with TRBD1. V shed 6 bases and J 5 bases; nucleotides not matched to a gene: 12. The CDR3 is 15 residues long. Germline CDR1 and CDR2: MNHEY and SVGAGI.

The chain carries TRBV29-1 and TRBJ1-2; D perhaps matches TRBD1 (6 bases). The germline V gene has CDR1 SQVTM and CDR2 ANQGSEA. The germline V and J ends were trimmed by 6 bases and 4 bases, with 9 bases remaining between them. The CDR3 length is 11 residues. CDR3 DNA sequence: TGCAGCGTGGGGGCGGCCTATGGCTACACCTTC. It is translated as CSVGAAYGYTF.

The chain combines TRBV30 with TRBJ2-7; tentative D call: TRBD2 (6 bases). CDR1 GTSNPN and CDR2 SVGIG come from the germline V gene (reference sequence). V gave up 3 bases and J gave up 0 bases, with 15 bases separating them. The CDR3 runs to 15 residues. In DNA form, the CDR3 reads TGTGCCTGGAGCCCCGACTCGGGGGTCTCCTACGAGCAGTACTTC. It specifies CAWSPDSGVSYEQYF.

The chain has TRBV7-9 and TRBJ1-2, with D maybe TRBD1 (6 bases). Trimming stripped 5 bases from V and 8 bases from J, with 18 bases between. This CDR3 has 14 residues. Looked up from germline, CDR1 is SEHNR and CDR2 is FQNEAQ (reference sequence). The CDR3 DNA reads as TGTGCCAGCAGCCCAACACAGGGTCCGGACGGCTACACCTTC. This codes for CASSPTQGPDGYTF.

V gene TRBV6-1 combines with J gene TRBJ1-5, with D unresolved. CDR1 and CDR2 from the germline V gene are MNHNS and SASEGT. V was clipped by 5 bases and J by 8 bases, with 10 bases between them. The CDR3 runs 12 residues. This CDR3 is CASSFINKPQHF. The CDR3 bases are TGTGCCAGCAGTTTCATAAACAAGCCCCAGCATTTT.

This clone was seen only once. The chain's CDR3 is CASSPAQGAQYGYTF. The DNA of the CDR3 is TGCGCCAGCAGCCCGGCCCAGGGGGCGCAGTATGGCTACACCTTC. The chain carries TRBV5-1 and TRBJ1-2, with TRBD1 identical over 8 bases. Germline V gene data show CDR1 as SGHRS and CDR2 as YFSETQ. The CDR3 is made up of 15 amino acids. V gave up 4 bases and J gave up 5 bases; unmatched junction bases: 10.